These 21 T cell receptor beta chains were all obtained from the same sample, sequenced in a study of TIL therapy for anti-PD-1-resistant metastatic lung cancer. The libraries were made with immunoSEQ v3. The repertoire was sequenced with immunoSEQ multiplex PCR; TCRdb's copy has only in-frame clones and lacks some. Among just over 20,000 clones listed, under 80% were seen once. The sample's time point: pre-treatment sample, taken before nivolumab and TIL therapy. The specimen comprised blood, sampled at baseline. The source of these receptors is a person between 30 and 79 years old with non-small cell lung cancer.

The J gene is TRBJ1-1, the V gene TRBV9; 9 bases match TRBD1. V lost 4 bases to trimming and J lost 6 bases; unmatched junction nucleotides: 10. This CDR3 has 15 residues. Germline lookup yields CDR1 SGDLS and CDR2 YYNGEE. The CDR3 coding sequence is TGTGCCAGCAGCTCTTGGGACAGGGCTAGGTCTGAAGCTTTCTTT. Translating gives CASSSWDRARSEAFF.

In nucleotides, the CDR3 is TGTGCCAGCAGCGTCAGCTCCCAAGAGACCCAGTACTTC. As protein: CASSVSSQETQYF. This chain links TRBV7-3 with TRBJ2-5; D is unclear. With 5 bases removed from V and 1 base from J, the gap between germline ends came to 8 bases. Per germline, CDR1 SGHTA and CDR2 FQGTGA. The CDR3 consists of 13 residues.

About this clone itself: One junction end disagrees with the germline gene, perhaps due to a read error. This rearrangement joins TRBV7-2 to TRBJ1-1; TRBD1 is a possible D gene (5 bases). CDR1 is SGHTA and CDR2 is FQGNSA in the germline V gene. The CDR3 runs 14 residues. The CDR3 region is CASSRGPPNAEAFF. In DNA, the CDR3 is TGTGCCAGCAGCAGGGGTCCCCCGAACGCTGAAGCTTTCTTT.

This clone was detected only a few times. The chain couples TRBV19 to TRBJ2-3; tentatively, D is TRBD2 (6 bases). Germline loops: CDR1 LNHDA, CDR2 SQIVND (reference sequence). The CDR3 extends over 14 amino acids. With 3 bases removed from V and 4 bases from J, the gap between germline ends came to 11 bases. Written as DNA, the CDR3 is TGTGCCAGTAGTATCGGAGGGGCCGCAGATACGCAGTATTTT. Encoded protein: CASSIGGAADTQYF.

V gene TRBV15 combines with J gene TRBJ1-5; TRBD1 is a possible D gene (6 bases). Looked up from germline, CDR1 is LNHNV and CDR2 is YYDKDF (reference sequence). The CDR3 totals 15 residues. V shed 4 bases and J shed 0 bases, with 10 bases lying between them. CDR3: CATSTNRVSNQPQHF. The CDR3 DNA is TGTGCCACCAGCACCAACAGGGTTAGCAATCAGCCCCAGCATTTT.

This clone was seen only a few times. The rearrangement joins TRBV6-1 to TRBJ2-1, with D perhaps matching TRBD2 (6 bases). V was trimmed by 4 bases and J by 4 bases, leaving 17 bases between them. The germline gives CDR1 MNHNS, CDR2 SASEGT. The CDR3 sequence is 16 residues long. CDR3 nucleotides: TGTGCCAGCAGTGGCACCGGGACTCCCTCTTACAATGAGCAGTTCTTC. Translation: CASSGTGTPSYNEQFF.

The chain combines TRBV19 with TRBJ1-1; TRBD1 aligns across 7 bases. The CDR3 has 14 residues. Germline CDR1 LNHDA, CDR2 SQIVND (reference sequence). V lost 6 bases to trimming and J lost 2 bases; unmatched junction nucleotides: 6. CDR3 sequence: CASRGTAINTEAFF. In nucleotides, the CDR3 is TGTGCCAGTAGAGGGACAGCCATTAACACTGAAGCTTTCTTT. The full variable domain, rest sourced from reference TRBV19 and TRBJ1-1, is DGGITQSPKYLFRKEGQNVTLSCEQNLNHDAMYWYRQDPGQGLRLIYYSQIVNDFQKGDIAEGYSVSREKKESFPLTVTSAQKNPTAFYLCASRGTAINTEAFFGQGTRLTVV.

The V and J genes are TRBV11-2 and TRBJ1-5, with D uncertain. V was trimmed by 3 bases and J by 3 bases, leaving 12 bases between them. This CDR3 has 15 residues. Germline V gene sequence: CDR1 SGHAT, CDR2 FQNNGV. CDR3 nucleotide sequence: TGTGCCAGCAGCTTGTGGGGAGAGACCAATCAGCCCCAGCATTTT. Residues: CASSLWGETNQPQHF. Variable domain in full (rest from reference TRBV11-2 and TRBJ1-5): EAGVAQSPRYKIIEKRQSVAFWCNPISGHATLYWYQQILGQGPKLLIQFQNNGVVDDSQLPKDRFSAERLKGVDSTLKIQPAKLEDSAVYLCASSLWGETNQPQHFGDGTRLSIL.

The rearrangement links TRBV10-2 to TRBJ2-6; the D is unclear. V was pared by 6 bases and J by 1 base, with 19 bases between. The CDR3 has 18 residues. Germline V gene data show CDR1 as WSHSY and CDR2 as SAAADI. CDR3 loop: CASSPGGSGRSGANVLTF. CDR3 DNA: TGCGCCAGCAGCCCCGGTGGGTCGGGCCGGTCTGGGGCCAACGTCCTGACTTTC.

As for this clone: Sequence at one end of the junction differs from germline and may be a read error. The chain recombines TRBV5-1 with TRBJ1-1; a possible D gene is TRBD1 (6 bases). Germline loops: CDR1 SGHRS, CDR2 YFSETQ. CDR3 length: 12 amino acids. The CDR3 here is CASSLGSGTLMF. In DNA form, the CDR3 reads TGCGCCAGCAGCTTGGGTTCCGGGACATTAATGTTT.

This clone is categorized as medium-sized. The CDR3, as DNA: TGTGCCAGCAGTCCCACTAGCGCCTCCGGGGAGCTGTTTTTT. It specifies CASSPTSASGELFF. The J gene is TRBJ2-2, the V gene TRBV28; 7 bases are a match to TRBD2. The germline V gene encodes CDR1 MDHEN and CDR2 SYDVKM. The CDR3 is 14 residues long. V shed 5 bases, J shed 6 bases, and the junction held 6 bases outside the gene matches. Full variable domain (rest looked up from reference TRBV28 and TRBJ2-2): DVKVTQSSRYLVKRTGEKVFLECVQDMDHENMFWYRQDPGLGLRLIYFSYDVKMKEKGDIPEGYSVSREKKERFSLILESASTNQTSMYLCASSPTSASGELFFGEGSRLTVL.

The chain employs TRBV20-1 and TRBJ1-1; D gene unclear. V was shortened by 3 bases and J by 2 bases, with 4 bases between the two germline ends. The CDR3 consists of 11 residues. CDR1 DFQATT and CDR2 SNEGSKA come from the germline V gene (reference sequence). CDR3 nucleotide sequence: TGCAGTGCTAGTAGAAACACTGAAGCTTTCTTT. Translated: CSASRNTEAFF.

V and J are TRBV4-1 and TRBJ2-3; TRBD2 matches at 8 bases. The CDR3 extends over 16 amino acids. V dropped 4 bases and J dropped 4; count of bases not matched to a gene: 10. Germline loops: CDR1 MGHRA, CDR2 YSYEKL. CDR3 region: CASSPRGGRGADTQYF. For the CDR3, the DNA is TGCGCCAGCAGCCCTCGGGGGGGCCGAGGGGCAGATACGCAGTATTTT.

The CDR3 coding sequence is TGTGCCAGCAGTTCTCCCAGGACTAGCGGGACTTTTCCCCATGAGCAGTACTTC. Translated, it gives CASSSPRTSGTFPHEQYF. The chain carries TRBV28 and TRBJ2-7, with 12 bases matching TRBD2. CDR3 size: 18 residues. Trimming at V came to 4 bases and at J to 7 bases, leaving 17 bases not matched to a gene. CDR1 is MDHEN and CDR2 is SYDVKM in the germline V gene.

The V call is TRBV20-1, the J call TRBJ1-5; unclear D gene. CDR1 is DFQATT and CDR2 is SNEGSKA in the germline V gene (reference sequence). V was trimmed by 6 bases and J by 11 bases, leaving 11 bases between them. CDR3 length: 10 amino acids. CDR3 protein: CSANTGTQHF. CDR3 nucleotides: TGCAGTGCAAACACGGGAACCCAGCATTTT.

The chain has TRBV19 and TRBJ2-7; the D call may be TRBD1 or TRBD2 (5 bases each). The CDR3 sequence is 14 residues long. Germline V gene sequence: CDR1 LNHDA, CDR2 SQIVND (reference sequence). V lost 6 bases, J lost 0 bases, and 12 bases lay in between. The CDR3 DNA sequence: TGTGCCAGTAGCCCGGGACGTAGCTCCTACGAGCAGTACTTC. Translation gives CASSPGRSSYEQYF.

This rearrangement joins TRBV11-3 to TRBJ1-4; D is uncertain. The V and J ends lost 2 bases and 5 bases respectively, with 6 bases between them. This CDR3 contains 13 residues. Germline CDR1 and CDR2: SGHNT and YENEEA. The CDR3 nucleotides are TGTGCCAGCAGCTTATGGGGAAATGAAAAACTGTTTTTT. Residues: CASSLWGNEKLFF. Supplemented by reference TRBV11-3 and TRBJ1-4, the full variable domain reads EAGVVQSPRYKIIEKKQPVAFWCNPISGHNTLYWYLQNLGQGPELLIRYENEEAVDDSQLPKDRFSAERLKGVDSTLKIQPAELGDSAVYLCASSLWGNEKLFFGSGTQLSVL.

The J gene is TRBJ1-2, the V gene TRBV6-6, with 10 bases matching TRBD1. There are 14 residues in the CDR3. Germline lookup yields CDR1 MNHNY and CDR2 SVGAGI (reference sequence). V gave up 8 bases and J gave up 4 bases; unmatched junction bases: 7. The CDR3 sequence: CASDRGPPSYGYTF. The DNA of the CDR3 is TGTGCCAGCGACAGGGGGCCCCCTTCCTATGGCTACACCTTC.

Sample share makes this clone medium-sized. This rearrangement joins TRBV28 to TRBJ2-4; tentative D call: TRBD1 (5 bases). This CDR3 contains 13 residues. V lost 4 bases and J 5 bases, leaving 9 bases between the germline ends. In germline, CDR1 is MDHEN, CDR2 SYDVKM. CDR3 protein: CASSWQGENIQYF. The CDR3 DNA is TGTGCCAGCAGTTGGCAGGGTGAAAACATTCAGTACTTC.

The V and J genes are TRBV20-1 and TRBJ2-7; D gene uncertain. Germline V CDR1 and CDR2: DFQATT, SNEGSKA (reference sequence). V was cut by 5 bases and J by 0 bases, with 2 bases left in between. The CDR3 sequence is 10 residues long. CDR3: CSARSYEQYF. The CDR3 nucleotides read TGCAGTGCTCGCTCCTACGAGCAGTACTTC.

This clone occurred a few times. The CDR3 is CASSQVVRGGIYEQYF. The CDR3 nucleotides read TGTGCCAGCAGCCAAGTCGTCAGGGGGGGGATCTACGAGCAGTACTTC. The chain uses TRBV4-2 and TRBJ2-7; D tentatively reads TRBD1 or TRBD2 (7 bases each). Germline CDR1 reads LGHNA; CDR2 reads YNFKEQ. V lost 1 base to trimming and J lost 3 bases, with 16 bases between them. The CDR3 extends over 16 amino acids.